This T cell receptor (beta chain) was captured in a study of T cell responses to AZD1222 COVID-19 vaccine. Study details: Second-dose intervals of approximately 4 or approximately 12 weeks were pooled.

Sequencing was performed with immunoSEQ multiplex PCR; in TCRdb, only in-frame clones are kept and a portion is missing. The sample holds about 100,000 clones, about 92% seen once. General observations from the study: Elevations in Spike-specific TCR breadth and depth followed administration of two AZD1222 doses. Only a handful of AZD1222 recipients tested seropositive at baseline. Without day 14 samples, only post-peak T cell repertoires were studied.

A remark on this clone: Its specificity is unknown.

There are 13 residues in the CDR3. The source of this sequence is an adult in good health. J is TRBJ1-1 and V is TRBV21-1. TRBV21-1 is described as a pseudogene. The source material was peripheral blood, sampled on day 0 of AZD1222 vaccination. The chain's CDR3 is CASSKAGGEEAFF. The DNA for the CDR3 is TGTGCCAGCAGCAAAGCAGGGGGGGAAGAAGCTTTCTTT.